The source of this TCR beta chain is a study of PD-1 blockade in classical Hodgkin lymphoma. Time point of the sample: cycle 4 day 1 (C4D1), after 6 weeks of nivolumab. Following autologous stem cell transplantation, relapse occurred in every patient, and exposure to brentuximab vedotin varied. Measured with immunoSEQ multiplex PCR; TCRdb has only the in-frame clones, and not every one. The data show 31,000 or so clones, 65% to 85% seen once. The CDR3 is 13 amino acids. Germline V CDR1 and CDR2: SGHRS, YFSETQ. With 4 bases clipped from V and 5 bases from J, the junction kept 6 bases outside the gene matches.

This specimen was peripheral blood mononuclear cells (PBMCs), taken before the fourth cycle of nivolumab. The sequence came from a human donor with classical Hodgkin lymphoma. The gene calls are TRBV5-1 and TRBJ2-7, with 7 bases lining up with TRBD1. In DNA form, the CDR3 reads TGCGCCAGCAGCCTGACGACAGGGAACGAGCAGTACTTC. Translating gives CASSLTTGNEQYF.